These 4 T cell receptor beta chains were sequenced from one sample in a study of response to subunit inactivated influenza vaccine. TCRdb redid the calling of the RT-PCR reads with MiXCR, one entry per CDR3 protein. Of some 800,000 distinct CDR3 sequences in the sample, around 21% were seen once. The sequences come from PBMCs from blood, collected more than 4 days after vaccination. Receptors originate from a man aged 50-59 years who received an inactivated influenza vaccine.

The rearrangement uses TRBV12-3 or TRBV12-4 and TRBJ2-5, with D perhaps matching TRBD2 (7 bases). The length of the CDR3 is 14 residues. V was clipped by 5 bases and J by 5 bases, with 15 bases between them. The CDR3 loop reads CASSRAGAMETQYF. The CDR3 region has the DNA TGTGCCAGCAGTAGGGCGGGGGCTATGGAGACCCAGTACTTC.

The V call is TRBV14, the J call TRBJ2-5; the D gene is possibly TRBD1 (5 bases). V was pared by 0 bases and J by 2 bases, with 10 bases between. This CDR3 is 15 amino acids long. Germline V gene sequence: CDR1 SGHDN, CDR2 FVKESK. The DNA of the CDR3 is TGTGCCAGCAGCCAAGATATGACAGCACAAGAGACCCAGTACTTC. This codes for CASSQDMTAQETQYF.

The genes are TRBV6-1 and TRBJ2-2; 10 bases are shared with TRBD2. The CDR3 length is 19 residues. Germline values: CDR1 MNHNS, CDR2 SASEGT. V lost 2 bases to trimming and J lost 1 base; unmatched junction nucleotides: 10. CDR3 sequence (DNA): TGTGCCAGCAGTGAATGGTTAGCGGGAGGACCCCTGAACACCGGGGAGCTGTTTTTT. This codes for CASSEWLAGGPLNTGELFF.

This clonotype was found a few times. The chain employs TRBV6-1 and TRBJ2-1, with 9 positions matching TRBD1. Germline V gene sequence: CDR1 MNHNS, CDR2 SASEGT. The J segment lost 8 bases and the V segment lost 7 bases, leaving 9 bases of the junction unmatched. CDR3 length: 14 amino acids. As DNA, the CDR3 is TGTGCCAGCAATACAGGGACAGGGTACCATGAGCAGTTCTTC. This codes for CASNTGTGYHEQFF.